The 28 T cell receptor beta chains reported below all come from one sample, sequenced in a study of blood T cell repertoires in COVID-19. Libraries were prepared by immunoSEQ multiplex PCR; TCRdb keeps only in-frame clonotypes and omits some of them. The sample comprises 200,000 to 250,000 clones, 75% to 85% of which are singletons, and about 8.9% rests with the top ten. The sequencing sample was made of peripheral blood. These receptors were collected from a man aged 45-65 years with active or convalescent COVID-19.

The J gene is TRBJ2-3, the V gene TRBV5-4; 7 bases match TRBD1. This CDR3 region has 16 residues. CDR1 and CDR2 from the germline V gene are SGHNT and YYREEE (reference sequence). V dropped 3 bases and J dropped 0; count of bases not matched to a gene: 7. CDR3 nucleotides: TGTGCCAGCAGCTCAGGACAGGCTCTCAGCACAGATACGCAGTATTTT. It encodes CASSSGQALSTDTQYF.

The chain has TRBV27 and TRBJ1-4; D possibly corresponds to TRBD1 (5 bases). The germline V gene has CDR1 MNHEY and CDR2 SMNVEV (reference sequence). Trimming cost V 5 bases and J 4 bases, with 11 bases left between them. The CDR3 sequence is 14 residues long. The CDR3 protein is CASSPWGVNEKLFF. DNA for the CDR3: TGTGCCAGCAGTCCTTGGGGGGTTAATGAAAAACTGTTTTTT.

The CDR3 region is CASSWGGGAYEQYV. As DNA, the CDR3 is TGTGCCAGCAGTTGGGGTGGAGGGGCCTACGAGCAGTACGTC. The chain employs TRBV6-5 and TRBJ2-7; perhaps TRBD2 as D (6 bases). Germline lookup yields CDR1 MNHEY and CDR2 SVGAGI. V gave up 4 bases and J gave up 2 bases, with 12 bases separating them. The length of the CDR3 is 14 residues.

The chain recombines TRBV19 with TRBJ2-5; 13 positions agree with TRBD2. The germline gives CDR1 LNHDA, CDR2 SQIVND (reference sequence). This CDR3 is 15 amino acids long. Trimming removed 5 bases from V and 2 bases from J; junction bases left unmatched: 2. The CDR3 reads CASSLLAGGQETQYF. The CDR3 region has the DNA TGTGCCAGTAGTTTACTAGCGGGAGGGCAAGAGACCCAGTACTTC.

The V and J genes are TRBV27 and TRBJ1-1; TRBD1 matches 8 bases. V trimming: 4 bases; J trimming: 5 bases; junction bases outside the gene matches: 15. The germline V gene has CDR1 MNHEY and CDR2 SMNVEV (reference sequence). The CDR3 runs 17 residues. CDR3: CASSSPLRQGTGTEAFF. CDR3 sequence (DNA): TGTGCCAGCAGTTCCCCCCTGAGACAGGGGACGGGGACTGAAGCTTTCTTT.

In its sample, this clone was seen once. The CDR3 reads CATKGDRPHEQYV. CDR3 DNA: TGTGCCACAAAGGGGGACAGGCCCCACGAGCAGTACGTC. The chain is built from TRBV24-1 and TRBJ2-7, with 8 bases lining up with TRBD1. The CDR3 totals 13 residues. J gave up 5 bases and V 10 bases, and 9 bases lay outside the gene matches. Per germline, CDR1 KGHDR and CDR2 SFDVKD.

The V call is TRBV2, the J call TRBJ2-2, with 16 positions matching TRBD2. Losses at the gene ends were 8 bases for V and 3 bases for J; bases not matched to a gene: 3. Germline CDR1 is SNHLY and CDR2 is FYNNEI. The CDR3 is made up of 16 amino acids. CDR3 protein: CASGTSGGAYTGELFF. Here the CDR3 DNA reads TGTGCCAGCGGGACTAGCGGGGGGGCCTACACCGGGGAGCTGTTTTTT.

The chain couples TRBV2 to TRBJ2-2; 8 bases line up with TRBD1. Germline-derived CDR1 and CDR2 are SNHLY and FYNNEI. CDR3 length: 14 residues. With 2 bases clipped from V and 6 bases from J, the junction kept 2 bases outside the gene matches. The CDR3: CASSEQGAAGELFF. DNA of the CDR3: TGTGCCAGCAGTGAACAGGGGGCGGCCGGGGAGCTGTTTTTT.

V gene TRBV29-1 combines with J gene TRBJ2-7, with 7 bases matching TRBD1. Trimming took 5 bases from V and 7 from J; bases not matched to a gene: 8. This CDR3 has 12 residues. Germline V gene data show CDR1 as SQVTM and CDR2 as ANQGSEA. The CDR3 here is CSVLTGPGEQYV. The CDR3 coding sequence is TGCAGCGTTTTGACAGGGCCGGGGGAGCAGTACGTC.

This clone was recorded a few times. The rearrangement links TRBV28 to TRBJ2-7, with 9 nucleotides matching TRBD1. Germline V CDR1 and CDR2: MDHEN, SYDVKM. J was trimmed by 8 bases and V by 6 bases; bases with no gene match: 14. The CDR3 sequence is 15 residues long. The CDR3 protein is CASSKDGDRAGKQYF. The CDR3, as DNA: TGTGCCAGCAGCAAGGACGGGGACAGGGCCGGTAAGCAGTACTTC.

The chain has TRBV6-5 and TRBJ2-5; tentatively, D is TRBD1 (5 bases). V lost 5 bases, J lost 1 base, and 14 bases lay in between. Looked up from germline, CDR1 is MNHEY and CDR2 is SVGAGI. This CDR3 is built from 15 residues. The CDR3 DNA reads TGTGCCAGCAGTAAAACAACAGGAAGCCAAGAGACCCAGTACTTC. Amino acid sequence: CASSKTTGSQETQYF.

The rearrangement links TRBV7-2 to TRBJ2-7, with TRBD2 as a possible D gene (6 bases). Germline V lookup: CDR1 SGHTA, CDR2 FQGNSA. The ends were cut back, 5 bases at V and 4 bases at J, with 12 bases in the middle. CDR3 length: 13 residues. CDR3 protein: CASSEREVYEQYF. DNA for the CDR3: TGTGCCAGCAGCGAGAGGGAGGTTTACGAGCAGTACTTC.

The chain combines TRBV18 with TRBJ2-7, with 10 positions matching TRBD1. In germline, CDR1 is KGHSH, CDR2 LQKENI. The V gene end was trimmed by 3 bases and the J gene end by 2 bases; junction bases not matched to a gene: 4. This CDR3 region has 15 residues. CDR3 amino acids: CASSPFGTGAYEQYF. The CDR3 coding sequence is TGTGCCAGCTCACCCTTCGGGACAGGGGCCTACGAGCAGTACTTC.

The genes are TRBV2 and TRBJ2-7; possible D gene TRBD2, 5 bases. This CDR3 is built from 10 residues. Germline CDR1 and CDR2: SNHLY and FYNNEI. Deletions cut 5 bases from V and 12 bases from J, with 11 bases between. CDR3 sequence (DNA): TGTGCCAGCAGTAACGGACTGTGGTACTTC. This translates into CASSNGLWYF. The full variable domain, rest sourced from reference TRBV2 and TRBJ2-7, is EPEVTQTPSHQVTQMGQEVILRCVPISNHLYFYWYRQILGQKVEFLVSFYNNEISEKSEIFDDQFSVERPDGSNFTLKIRSTKLEDSAMYFCASSNGLWYFGPGTRLTVT.

This chain connects TRBV5-4 to TRBJ1-2; D ambiguous. Germline V gene data show CDR1 as SGHNT and CDR2 as YYREEE (reference sequence). V was trimmed by 5 bases and J by 4 bases, leaving 12 bases between them. There are 13 residues in the CDR3. CDR3 loop: CASRSGFRYGYTF. The CDR3 coding sequence is TGTGCCAGCAGATCCGGTTTTCGCTATGGCTACACCTTC.

This clone was seen once. Other DNA sequences from this sample encode an identical CDR3 as well. This chain connects TRBV18 to TRBJ1-2; a possible D gene is TRBD1 (6 bases). Trimming removed 6 bases from V and 4 bases from J, with 12 bases in between. Germline V gene sequence: CDR1 KGHSH, CDR2 LQKENI. The CDR3 is made up of 13 amino acids. CDR3 nucleotide sequence: TGTGCCAGCTCGCCCACAGGGTCCTATGGCTACACCTTC. Amino acids: CASSPTGSYGYTF.

The J gene is TRBJ2-5, the V gene TRBV28; D might be TRBD2 (6 bases). Germline V CDR1 and CDR2: MDHEN, SYDVKM. There are 16 residues in the CDR3. The germline V and J ends were trimmed by 6 bases and 1 base, with 18 bases remaining between them. The CDR3 sequence is CASSRAGMGTQETQYF. Here the CDR3 DNA reads TGTGCCAGCAGCCGGGCGGGGATGGGGACCCAAGAGACCCAGTACTTC.

This chain uses TRBV5-5 with TRBJ1-2, with 9 bases matching TRBD1. The CDR3 is 15 residues long. Germline loops: CDR1 SGHKS, CDR2 YYEKEE (reference sequence). V shed 1 base, J shed 4 bases, and the junction held 5 bases outside the gene matches. As DNA, the CDR3 is TGTGCCAGCAGCTTGTGGACAGGGGATTCCTATGGCTACACCTTC. Translated: CASSLWTGDSYGYTF. Filled out from reference TRBV5-5 and TRBJ1-2, the complete variable domain reads DAGVTQSPTHLIKTRGQQVTLRCSPISGHKSVSWYQQVLGQGPQFIFQYYEKEERGRGNFPDRFSARQFPNYSSELNVNALLLGDSALYLCASSLWTGDSYGYTFGSGTRLTVV.

The chain is built from TRBV24-1 and TRBJ2-3; TRBD1 aligns across 7 bases. The CDR3 loop spans 16 amino acids. V lost 5 bases to trimming and J lost 6 bases; unmatched junction nucleotides: 13. Germline lookup yields CDR1 KGHDR and CDR2 SFDVKD. This CDR3 reads CATSVGARGLLDTQYF. The CDR3, as DNA: TGTGCCACCAGTGTTGGCGCGAGGGGGCTTTTGGATACGCAGTATTTT.

The chain joins TRBV2 to TRBJ2-1; perhaps TRBD1 as D (6 bases). Trimming took off 10 bases at V and 0 bases at J, with 19 bases between the two ends. The CDR3 sequence is 16 residues long. Germline-derived CDR1 and CDR2 are SNHLY and FYNNEI. DNA of the CDR3: TGTGCCACCACCCCCCCCGAGGGGGACTCCTACAATGAGCAGTTCTTC. Translated, it gives CATTPPEGDSYNEQFF.

The chain recombines TRBV4-1 with TRBJ2-7; possibly TRBD2 for D (7 bases). CDR1 and CDR2 (germline): MGHRA, YSYEKL. The CDR3 runs 15 residues. V was cut by 4 bases and J by 1 base, with 14 bases left in between. Written as DNA, the CDR3 is TGCGCCAGCAGCCGCGAGGGAGGGGGATCCTACGAGCAGTACTTC. This translates into CASSREGGGSYEQYF.

The chain has TRBV15 and TRBJ2-1; 16 nucleotides match TRBD2. This CDR3 comprises 24 residues. Germline CDR1 reads LNHNV; CDR2 reads YYDKDF (reference sequence). The trim removed 0 bases at V and 0 bases at J, leaving 17 bases unmatched. The CDR3 loop is CATSREAGTSGRVQERSSYNEQFF. CDR3 coding DNA: TGTGCCACCAGCAGAGAAGCCGGGACTAGCGGGAGGGTCCAGGAAAGAAGCTCCTACAATGAGCAGTTCTTC.

The chain recombines TRBV4-3 with TRBJ2-3; weak D call: TRBD1 (6 bases). The CDR3 is 14 amino acids. Germline V gives CDR1 LGHNA, CDR2 YSLEER. The V end lost 5 bases, the J end lost 7 bases, and 16 bases lay between the germline ends. CDR3 in DNA: TGCGCCAGCAGCTCAACAATTGGGGGCCATACGCAGTATTTT. It is translated as CASSSTIGGHTQYF.

The J gene is TRBJ2-1, the V gene TRBV10-3; perhaps TRBD1 as D (5 bases). V lost 6 bases to trimming and J lost 5 bases, with 8 bases between them. CDR3 size: 12 residues. Germline CDR1 ENHRY, CDR2 SYGVKD. This CDR3 is CAIRTANNEQFF. The DNA for the CDR3 is TGTGCCATCAGGACAGCAAACAATGAGCAGTTCTTC.

This clone was found a few times. CDR3 bases: TGTGCCAGCAGCGGACACCCTCCTGCTAGCGGGGTAAACAATGAGCAGTTCTTC. Its protein is CASSGHPPASGVNNEQFF. The rearrangement links TRBV7-3 to TRBJ2-1; the match to TRBD2 covers 9 bases. With V trimmed by 5 bases and J by 5 bases, 16 bases remained unmatched. The CDR3 is 18 residues long. Germline values: CDR1 SGHTA, CDR2 FQGTGA.

The genes are TRBV11-2 and TRBJ1-2, with a tentative D call TRBD1 (5 bases). Germline CDR1 reads SGHAT; CDR2 reads FQNNGV. V was pared by 3 bases and J by 2 bases, with 16 bases between. The CDR3 loop spans 16 amino acids. DNA of the CDR3: TGTGCCAGCAGCTTTACGGGGGGGGATTTAAACTATGGCTACACCTTC. Translating gives CASSFTGGDLNYGYTF.

This chain connects TRBV19 to TRBJ2-3; D perhaps matches TRBD2 (5 bases). V was clipped by 1 base and J by 6 bases, with 11 bases between them. The V gene's germline CDR1 is LNHDA and CDR2 SQIVND (reference sequence). This CDR3 is 14 amino acids long. The CDR3: CASSIVGAQDTQYF. The CDR3 DNA reads as TGTGCCAGTAGTATAGTGGGAGCCCAGGATACGCAGTATTTT.

The chain has TRBV7-8 and TRBJ2-5; 7 bases map to TRBD2. Trimming took 4 bases from V and 3 from J; bases not matched to a gene: 5. There are 14 residues in the CDR3. CDR1 SGHVS and CDR2 FQNEAQ come from the germline V gene. The CDR3 sequence is CASSSTSGKETQYF. CDR3 sequence (DNA): TGTGCCAGCAGCTCGACAAGCGGGAAAGAGACCCAGTACTTC. The entire variable domain, with the rest obtained from reference TRBV7-8 and TRBJ2-5, is as follows: GAGVSQSPRYKVAKRGQDVALRCDPISGHVSLFWYQQALGQGPEFLTYFQNEAQLDKSGLPSDRFFAERPEGSVSTLKIQRTQQEDSAVYLCASSSTSGKETQYFGPGTRLLVL.